Listed below are T cell receptor beta chains from one sample, sequenced in a study of early T cells in non-severe SARS-CoV-2 infection. TCRdb re-analysed the 5' RACE reads in MiXCR, keeping a single row per CDR3 protein. This repertoire shows some 64,000 distinct CDR3 sequences, approximately 11% found once; its top ten account for about 1.5%. Sequencing was done on a sample of whole blood. Every receptor here comes from an adult who was a healthcare worker with PCR-confirmed SARS-CoV-2 infection or an uninfected control (not recorded which). The CDR3 runs from the conserved cysteine through the conserved F or W. The D gene is left open where the match is weak. Size tells how often a clone was seen (once, few, many) or the class of an expanded clone, and some rows leave it out.

clone size: NA; D gene: TRBD1; V gene: TRBV12-3/TRBV12-4; J gene: TRBJ1-2; CDR3 DNA: TGTGCCAGCAGTGCCATCCAGGGGGCGGGCTACACCTTC; CDR3 protein: CASSAIQGAGYTF
clone size: many; D gene: NA; V gene: TRBV18; J gene: TRBJ2-3; CDR3 DNA: TGTGCCAGCTCATCACCCAACTCAGGTTCTAGCACAGATACGCAGTATTTT; CDR3 protein: CASSSPNSGSSTDTQYF
clone size: NA; D gene: NA; V gene: TRBV7-2; J gene: TRBJ1-1; CDR3 DNA: TGTGCCAGCAGCTTAAAGGCTGAAACTGAAGCTTTCTTT; CDR3 protein: CASSLKAETEAFF
clone size: few; D gene: TRBD1; V gene: TRBV5-1; J gene: TRBJ1-2; CDR3 DNA: TGCGCCAGCAGCTTGGGCCCTGACAGGGGTTATGGCTACACCTTC; CDR3 protein: CASSLGPDRGYGYTF
clone size: NA; D gene: NA; V gene: TRBV7-2; J gene: TRBJ2-3; CDR3 DNA: TGTGCCAGCAGCTTAGACTTAGCGGCAGATACGCAGTATTTT; CDR3 protein: CASSLDLAADTQYF
clone size: many; D gene: NA; V gene: TRBV11-2; J gene: TRBJ2-7; CDR3 DNA: TGTGCCAGCAGAGGACCCAAGGCGGGCCTCGAGCAGTACTTC; CDR3 protein: CASRGPKAGLEQYF
clone size: many; D gene: TRBD1; V gene: TRBV20-1; J gene: TRBJ1-1; CDR3 DNA: TGCAGTGCTAGAGATTTCGACAGGGGAGGTACTGAAGCTTTCTTT; CDR3 protein: CSARDFDRGGTEAFF
clone size: few; D gene: NA; V gene: TRBV21-1; J gene: TRBJ2-7; CDR3 DNA: TGTGCCAGCAGCATCAGTCGACAGGGGGCGTTTTACGAGCAGTACTTC; CDR3 protein: CASSISRQGAFYEQYF
clone size: few; D gene: TRBD2; V gene: TRBV4-1; J gene: TRBJ2-1; CDR3 DNA: TGCGCCAGCAGCCGAGGGACTAGCGGGGGCCACTCCTACAATGAGCAGTTCTTC; CDR3 protein: CASSRGTSGGHSYNEQFF
clone size: many; D gene: NA; V gene: TRBV2; J gene: TRBJ1-5; CDR3 DNA: TGTGCCAGCAGCCGTTCGATGGGCAATCAGCCCCAGCATTTT; CDR3 protein: CASSRSMGNQPQHF
clone size: many; D gene: TRBD2; V gene: TRBV20-1; J gene: TRBJ2-1; CDR3 DNA: TGCAGTGCTAGAGCGACTAGCGGGGACTACAATGAGCAGTTCTTC; CDR3 protein: CSARATSGDYNEQFF
clone size: NA; D gene: NA; V gene: TRBV2; J gene: TRBJ1-2; CDR3 DNA: TGTGCCAGCAGGCTTGGGAGTGGCTACACCTTC; CDR3 protein: CASRLGSGYTF
clone size: many; D gene: NA; V gene: TRBV24-1; J gene: TRBJ1-2; CDR3 DNA: TGTGCCACCAGTGATTCGGGCTATGGCTACACCTTC; CDR3 protein: CATSDSGYGYTF
clone size: few; D gene: NA; V gene: TRBV20-1; J gene: TRBJ2-2; CDR3 DNA: TGCAGTGCTAGAACCCTAACAGGGGGGGACACCGGGGAGCTGTTTTTT; CDR3 protein: CSARTLTGGDTGELFF
clone size: many; D gene: NA; V gene: TRBV10-3; J gene: TRBJ1-1; CDR3 DNA: TGTGCCATCAGTGGGACTACTGAAGCTTTCTTT; CDR3 protein: CAISGTTEAFF
clone size: few; D gene: NA; V gene: TRBV2; J gene: TRBJ1-4; CDR3 DNA: TGTGCCAGCACGGCAGGGTCCGCAACTAATGAAAAACTGTTTTTT; CDR3 protein: CASTAGSATNEKLFF
clone size: NA; D gene: NA; V gene: TRBV7-8; J gene: TRBJ1-2; CDR3 DNA: TGTGCCAGCAGCTTATGGGAACAGGGCCGTAACTATGGCTACACCTTC; CDR3 protein: CASSLWEQGRNYGYTF
clone size: few; D gene: NA; V gene: TRBV5-4; J gene: TRBJ1-2; CDR3 DNA: TGTGCCAGCAGCTTGGCCTCTGGGGTCGTCCAAGGCTACACCTTC; CDR3 protein: CASSLASGVVQGYTF
clone size: NA; D gene: NA; V gene: TRBV11-2; J gene: TRBJ1-4; CDR3 DNA: TGTGCCAGCAGCTTAGAACCAATCGAGACAACTAATGAAAAACTGTTTTTT; CDR3 protein: CASSLEPIETTNEKLFF
clone size: NA; D gene: NA; V gene: TRBV12-3/TRBV12-4; J gene: TRBJ2-6; CDR3 DNA: TGTGCCAGCAGCCCGGGCAGATTTGTGAGCTCTGGGGCCAACGTCCTGACTTTC; CDR3 protein: CASSPGRFVSSGANVLTF
clone size: many; D gene: NA; V gene: TRBV3-1; J gene: TRBJ2-7; CDR3 DNA: TGTGCCAGCAGCCAGGGCACCAAAGTGGTCGGGCAGTACTTC; CDR3 protein: CASSQGTKVVGQYF
clone size: NA; D gene: TRBD1; V gene: TRBV18; J gene: TRBJ2-1; CDR3 DNA: TGTGCCAGCTCACCACCTTTGGGACAGGGGAGGAATGAGCAGTTCTTC; CDR3 protein: CASSPPLGQGRNEQFF
clone size: many; D gene: TRBD2; V gene: TRBV19; J gene: TRBJ2-2; CDR3 DNA: TGTGCCAGTACCCCTGCGGGGGGCTCGGGGGAGCTGTTTTTT; CDR3 protein: CASTPAGGSGELFF
clone size: NA; D gene: NA; V gene: TRBV6-5; J gene: TRBJ1-5; CDR3 DNA: TGTGCCAGCAGTTACTCGGGGGCCCATCAGCCCCAGCATTTT; CDR3 protein: CASSYSGAHQPQHF
clone size: many; D gene: NA; V gene: TRBV9; J gene: TRBJ1-5; CDR3 DNA: TGTGCCAGCAGCCTAGCGGCGGGAGTTCAGCCCCAGCATTTT; CDR3 protein: CASSLAAGVQPQHF
clone size: NA; D gene: NA; V gene: TRBV7-2; J gene: TRBJ2-2; CDR3 DNA: TGTGCCAGCAGCTTGGACGGTAACACCGGGGAGCTGTTTTTT; CDR3 protein: CASSLDGNTGELFF
clone size: many; D gene: NA; V gene: TRBV19; J gene: TRBJ2-1; CDR3 DNA: TGTGCCAGCACTAGTTTCGGGTCGGGTGAGCAGTTCTTC; CDR3 protein: CASTSFGSGEQFF
clone size: many; D gene: NA; V gene: TRBV20-1; J gene: TRBJ2-3; CDR3 DNA: TGCAGTGCCCTAACATACGACCCGGGACGAGTGGCAGATACGCAGTATTTT; CDR3 protein: CSALTYDPGRVADTQYF
clone size: many; D gene: NA; V gene: TRBV3-1; J gene: TRBJ1-5; CDR3 DNA: TGTGCCAGCAGTCCAAGGTTCTCGGGCAATCAGCCCCAGCATTTT; CDR3 protein: CASSPRFSGNQPQHF